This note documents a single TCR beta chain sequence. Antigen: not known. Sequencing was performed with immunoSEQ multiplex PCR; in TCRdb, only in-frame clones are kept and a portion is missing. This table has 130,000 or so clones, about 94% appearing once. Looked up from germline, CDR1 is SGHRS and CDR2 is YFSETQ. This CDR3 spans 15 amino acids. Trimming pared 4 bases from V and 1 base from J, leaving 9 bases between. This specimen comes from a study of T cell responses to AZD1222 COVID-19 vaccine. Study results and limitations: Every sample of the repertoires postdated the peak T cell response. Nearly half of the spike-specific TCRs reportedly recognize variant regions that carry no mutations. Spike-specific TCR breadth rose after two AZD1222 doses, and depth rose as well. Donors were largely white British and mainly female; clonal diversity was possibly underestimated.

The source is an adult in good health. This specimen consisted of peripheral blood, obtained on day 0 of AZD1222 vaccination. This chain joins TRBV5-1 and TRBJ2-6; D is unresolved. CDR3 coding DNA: TGCGCCAGCAGCCTCGGGTTGTCTGGGGCCAACGTCCTGACTTTC. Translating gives CASSLGLSGANVLTF.